The clone carrying this T cell receptor delta chain appeared a few times. TCRdb's protein for this DNA is that of a much larger clone and differs from the translation at residue 12, likely a read error; the protein shown is the DNA translation. TCRdb re-processed the multiplex PCR reads via CATT. The repertoire holds under 1,500 delta-chain clones, with over 1.1% as singletons. Sequencing used genomic DNA taken from PBMCs of patients and controls. The source of the sample is a study of gamma delta lymphoproliferative disorders and STAT genes. This clonotype was obtained from a human donor in good health. Sequenced sample: blood.

The CDR3 loop reads CALGELRGGGLYGATAGNTDKLIF. The CDR3, as DNA: TGTGCTCTTGGGGAACTACGGGGCGGGGGTCTGTATGGGGCTACCGCTGGAAACACCGATAAACTCATCTTT. The chain employs TRDV1 and TRDJ1; D may be TRDD3 (5 bases). Germline CDR1 TSWWSYY, CDR2 QGS. The CDR3 length is 24 residues. V lost 0 bases, J lost 0 bases, and 35 bases lay in between.